The next 26 T cell receptor beta chains were all read from a single sample in a study of T cell repertoires in cytomegalovirus infection (dated by TCRdb to between 2019 and 2020). Antigen specificity for these receptors is unknown. The sample was run on an Illumina HiSeq 1500. TCRdb reran the public reads through fastp at Q25 and MiXCR, keeping productive beta chains. For every CDR3 protein sequence, its rows merge into one entry that carries the most common genes and DNA. The table for this sample lists some 920,000 distinct CDR3 sequences; around 31% of them were counted only once. Roughly 13% of the sample is taken by the ten largest. The sample's treatment or condition label is to be understood as: in vitro stimulation with specific CMV peptide epitopes to enrich CMV-specific T cells. Specimen: cultured CD8+ T cells from PBMCs, collected from culture after CMV antigen stimulation. The receptors here all came from a human donor in good health (CMV status not recorded). Some clones in this sample may be carry-over from other donors' samples.

The genes are TRBV7-2 and TRBJ2-4, with D tentatively TRBD1 (6 bases). Trimming took 1 base from V and 8 from J, leaving 12 bases between them. Germline assignment: CDR1 SGHTA and CDR2 FQGNSA. This CDR3 comprises 14 residues. CDR3: CASSLDPGQYIQYF. The CDR3 DNA follows: TGTGCCAGCAGCTTAGATCCCGGACAGTACATTCAGTACTTC.

The rearrangement uses TRBV27 and TRBJ2-7; TRBD1 agrees at 8 bases. The CDR3 runs to 14 residues. Germline values: CDR1 MNHEY, CDR2 SMNVEV (reference sequence). Germline trimming cut 3 bases from V and 3 bases from J; bases unmatched to any gene: 4. This CDR3 reads CASSFRDRLYEQYF. For the CDR3, the DNA is TGTGCCAGCAGTTTCCGGGACAGGCTCTACGAGCAGTACTTC.

This clonotype appeared a few times. V and J are TRBV7-9 and TRBJ2-7; D unresolved. The CDR3 has 15 amino acids. Germline CDR1 and CDR2: SEHNR and FQNEAQ (reference sequence). The V gene lost 2 bases and the J gene lost 3 bases, with 14 bases spanning the gap. This CDR3 is CASSLTRRVVYEQYV. CDR3 in DNA: TGTGCCAGCAGCTTAACCCGTCGCGTTGTCTACGAGCAGTACGTC.

This clonotype was counted ten times or more. This chain joins TRBV7-9 and TRBJ2-5, with 10 bases lining up with TRBD1. The germline V gene has CDR1 SEHNR and CDR2 FQNEAQ (reference sequence). The CDR3 is made up of 15 amino acids. The junction had 6 bases not matched to a gene; V was cut back by 5 bases and J by 3 bases. The CDR3 nucleotides are TGTGCCAGCAGCCCACGGGACAGGGGCAAAGAGACCCAGTACTTC. Protein sequence: CASSPRDRGKETQYF.

The rearrangement links TRBV6-1 to TRBJ2-7; 9 nucleotides match TRBD1. This CDR3 comprises 14 residues. The trim removed 8 bases at V and 1 base at J, leaving 6 bases unmatched. Germline V gives CDR1 MNHNS, CDR2 SASEGT. The CDR3 DNA is TGTGCCAGCGAACGGACAGGGGATTCCTACGAGCAGTACTTC. This sequence encodes CASERTGDSYEQYF.

This clonotype was seen repeatedly, ten times or more. This rearrangement joins TRBV7-8 to TRBJ2-7; tentative D call: TRBD1 (6 bases). This CDR3 region has 15 residues. Trimming stripped 2 bases from V and 2 bases from J, with 13 bases between. Germline V CDR1 and CDR2: SGHVS, FQNEAQ. The CDR3 protein is CASSLSQGTPYEQYV. CDR3 nucleotides: TGTGCCAGCAGCTTAAGTCAGGGGACCCCCTACGAGCAGTACGTC.

This clonotype was seen at least ten times. This rearrangement joins TRBV11-2 to TRBJ2-1, with D unclear. This CDR3 contains 14 residues. Trimming pared 2 bases from V and 4 bases from J, leaving 9 bases between. Germline-derived CDR1 and CDR2 are SGHAT and FQNNGV. CDR3 protein: CASSLWVAYNEQFF. In nucleotides, the CDR3 is TGTGCCAGCAGCTTATGGGTTGCGTACAATGAGCAGTTCTTC.

Notes on this clonotype: With a much larger clone just one base away, this may be a read error. This rearrangement joins TRBV7-6 to TRBJ2-1; D not resolved. Per germline, CDR1 SGHVS and CDR2 FNYEAQ. This CDR3 has 13 residues. CDR3 nucleotide sequence: TGTGCCAGCAGCTTAGTGGGCCGACGAGAGCGGTTCTTC. As protein: CASSLVGRRERFF.

This clonotype appeared many times. V is TRBV7-2 and J is TRBJ1-5; 11 bases map to TRBD1. Trimming cost V 1 base and J 2 bases; bases outside gene matches: 4. CDR3 length: 17 amino acids. CDR1 and CDR2 (germline): SGHTA, FQGNSA. Here the CDR3 DNA reads TGTGCCAGCAGCTTAGGGACAGGGGGCGATGGCAATCAGCCCCAGCATTTT. Amino acids: CASSLGTGGDGNQPQHF.

This sequence joins TRBV20-1 and TRBJ2-3; 11 bases match TRBD2. There are 16 residues in the CDR3. Trimming cost V 2 bases and J 0 bases; bases outside gene matches: 4. Germline V gene sequence: CDR1 DFQATT, CDR2 SNEGSKA (reference sequence). CDR3 sequence: CSARYTSGGSTDTQYF. For the CDR3, the DNA is TGCAGTGCTAGATACACTAGCGGGGGTAGCACAGATACGCAGTATTTT.

V is TRBV15 and J is TRBJ2-1, with D tentatively TRBD1 or TRBD2 (5 bases each). In germline, CDR1 is LNHNV, CDR2 YYDKDF (reference sequence). This CDR3 is 13 amino acids long. Trimming shortened V by 3 bases and J by 4 bases, and 7 bases separated the two germline ends. Here the CDR3 reads CATSSGTYNEQFF. DNA of the CDR3: TGTGCCACCAGCAGCGGGACGTACAATGAGCAGTTCTTC. Drawing the rest from reference TRBV15 and TRBJ2-1, the complete variable domain is DAMVIQNPRYQVTQFGKPVTLSCSQTLNHNVMYWYQQKSSQAPKLLFHYYDKDFNNEADTPDNFQSRRPNTSFCFLDIRSPGLGDTAMYLCATSSGTYNEQFFGPGTRLTVL.

This clonotype was detected a few times. The chain has TRBV5-6 and TRBJ2-3; 8 positions match TRBD1. Germline V CDR1 and CDR2: SGHDT, YYEEEE. Unmatched junction bases numbered 6, after V lost 4 bases and J lost 2 bases. This CDR3 is 15 amino acids long. The CDR3 bases are TGTGCCAGCAGCACGGGACAGGTACCCACAGATACGCAGTATTTT. This codes for CASSTGQVPTDTQYF.

This clonotype was seen repeatedly, ten times or more. The chain couples TRBV7-9 to TRBJ2-3, with a weak D call TRBD1 (6 bases). The CDR3 runs 16 residues. V was pared by 5 bases and J by 3 bases, with 18 bases between. The germline gives CDR1 SEHNR, CDR2 FQNEAQ (reference sequence). CDR3 nucleotide sequence: TGTGCCAGCAGCCCCCCACAGGGCCCCGATACAGATACGCAGTATTTT. Amino acid sequence: CASSPPQGPDTDTQYF.

J is TRBJ2-2 and V is TRBV6-8; 11 bases map to TRBD1. From germline, CDR1 is MNHGY and CDR2 SAAAGT. The ends lost 6 bases at V and 6 bases at J; junction bases unmatched: 6. The CDR3 runs to 15 residues. CDR3 residues: CASRTGTGGPGELFF. CDR3 bases: TGTGCCAGCAGGACCGGGACAGGGGGACCCGGGGAGCTGTTTTTT.

This clonotype was observed a few times. This sequence joins TRBV5-6 and TRBJ2-1; 9 positions agree with TRBD1. Per the germline V gene, CDR1 is SGHDT and CDR2 is YYEEEE. The trim removed 6 bases at V and 2 bases at J, leaving 12 bases unmatched. This CDR3 region has 17 residues. This chain's CDR3 is CASTPDRGIIPYNEQFF. In nucleotides, the CDR3 is TGTGCCAGCACCCCGGACAGGGGCATAATCCCCTACAATGAGCAGTTCTTC.

This clonotype was counted ten times or more. Written as DNA, the CDR3 is TGTGCCAGCAGCTTAGAAGGCCTCCGAGAGACCCAGTACTTC. This codes for CASSLEGLRETQYF. The genes are TRBV7-9 and TRBJ2-5; D gene ambiguous. The CDR3 extends over 14 amino acids. The V end lost 1 base, the J end lost 4 bases, and 10 bases lay between the germline ends. Germline V gene lookup returns CDR1 SEHNR and CDR2 FQNEAQ (reference sequence).

DNA for the CDR3: TGTGCCAGCAGTGAGTCAGACAGGGGATTCTATGGCTACACCTTC. This codes for CASSESDRGFYGYTF. This rearrangement joins TRBV6-1 to TRBJ1-2, with 8 bases identical to TRBD1. V dropped 3 bases and J dropped 4; count of bases not matched to a gene: 7. The CDR3 runs to 15 residues. Germline V lookup: CDR1 MNHNS, CDR2 SASEGT.

This clonotype has ten or more counts. V usage is TRBV7-6 and J usage is TRBJ2-5, with TRBD2 identical over 12 bases. This CDR3 contains 18 residues. Germline values: CDR1 SGHVS, CDR2 FNYEAQ. Trimming took 5 bases from V and 5 from J; bases not matched to a gene: 15. The CDR3 region is CASSQPLRLAGAEETQYF. The CDR3 DNA reads TGTGCCAGCAGCCAGCCCCTCCGACTAGCGGGGGCCGAGGAGACCCAGTACTTC.

This clonotype was detected a few times. This chain links TRBV7-9 with TRBJ2-7; D may be TRBD1 or TRBD2 (5 bases each). Germline V lookup: CDR1 SEHNR, CDR2 FQNEAQ (reference sequence). V lost 4 bases and J 3 bases, leaving 13 bases between the germline ends. This CDR3 region has 14 residues. The CDR3 DNA sequence: TGTGCCAGCAGCTCCGGGACGGCGCTCTACGAGCAGTACTTC. It specifies CASSSGTALYEQYF.

This rearrangement joins TRBV5-1 to TRBJ1-5; 9 nucleotides agree with TRBD1. The junction had 5 bases not matched to a gene; V was cut back by 0 bases and J by 7 bases. The CDR3 sequence is 15 residues long. CDR1 SGHRS and CDR2 YFSETQ come from the germline V gene. The DNA of the CDR3 is TGCGCCAGCAGCTTGGCCGGGACAGGGTACCAGCCCCAGCATTTT. Translation gives CASSLAGTGYQPQHF.

The J gene is TRBJ1-6, the V gene TRBV27; weak D call: TRBD1 (5 bases). Deletions cut 4 bases from V and 7 bases from J, with 20 bases between. Germline CDR1 is MNHEY and CDR2 is SMNVEV (reference sequence). The CDR3 contains 17 residues. As DNA, the CDR3 is TGTGCCAGCAGTTCTATTTCCGGGACCTTCGAGAATTCACCCCTCCACTTT. Residues: CASSSISGTFENSPLHF.

About this clonotype: Compared with germline, one end of the junction differs, possibly owing to a read error. This chain links TRBV5-3 with TRBJ1-1; D not resolved. TRBV5-3 is recorded as an ORF, its role being uncertain. CDR3 length: 16 amino acids. CDR3 nucleotides: TGTGCCAGCAGCTCTCGGTGGCGGGCAGGGAACACTGAAGCTTTCTTT. This gives the protein CASSSRWRAGNTEAFF.

J is TRBJ1-4 and V is TRBV7-9, with D hard to call. Germline CDR1 is SEHNR and CDR2 is FQNEAQ (reference sequence). V was trimmed by 3 bases and J by 0 bases, leaving 14 bases between them. The CDR3 loop spans 17 amino acids. The CDR3 is CASSFPLPGATNEKLFF. The DNA of the CDR3 is TGTGCCAGCAGCTTCCCCCTTCCGGGTGCAACTAATGAAAAACTGTTTTTT.

The genes are TRBV7-2 and TRBJ1-1; D is undetermined. With 1 base removed from V and 3 bases from J, the gap between germline ends came to 12 bases. The CDR3 spans 15 residues. Germline assignment: CDR1 SGHTA and CDR2 FQGNSA. For the CDR3, the DNA is TGTGCCAGCAGCTTAGGGTGGACCCGCTACACTGAAGCTTTCTTT. Translated, it gives CASSLGWTRYTEAFF.

This clonotype was seen a few times. The chain couples TRBV29-1 to TRBJ2-2; the D is unclear. Trimming removed 7 bases from V and 3 bases from J, with 12 bases in between. CDR3 length equals 13 residues. Germline V gene lookup returns CDR1 SQVTM and CDR2 ANQGSEA. The CDR3 region is CSGSSGDTGELFF. The CDR3 DNA sequence: TGCAGCGGTAGCAGTGGGGACACCGGGGAGCTGTTTTTT.

This clonotype was seen only a few times. The chain uses TRBV19 and TRBJ1-4; D uncertain. Trimming shortened V by 3 bases and J by 2 bases, and 16 bases separated the two germline ends. Germline lookup yields CDR1 LNHDA and CDR2 SQIVND (reference sequence). The CDR3 is made up of 17 amino acids. CDR3 bases: TGTGCCAGTAGTATCTCCCCGGTCTGGCCGACTAATGAAAAACTGTTTTTT. This codes for CASSISPVWPTNEKLFF.